This TCR beta chain appears in the sequencing data of a study of T cells in Graves' hyperthyroidism and ophthalmopathy. Clinicians diagnosed patients from clinical symptoms, serum thyroxine and TRAb, thyroid ultrasound and orbital computed tomography. The germline V gene encodes CDR1 MNHNS and CDR2 SASEGT. This CDR3 has 13 residues. V trimming: 5 bases; J trimming: 3 bases; junction bases outside the gene matches: 2. Regions amplified from RNA transcripts were the TCR beta CDR3 regions. HTBI primers drove first-round RT-PCR of the TCR CDR3. TCRdb independently ran MiXCR on the multiplex PCR reads; one entry per CDR3 protein. Counted here are about 400,000 distinct CDR3 sequences, roughly an eighth occurring once; the ten biggest clones make up about 4.9%.

The chain joins TRBV6-1 to TRBJ2-7; 9 bases are a match to TRBD2. The sample consisted of blood. This clonotype was sampled from a young woman with Graves' hyperthyroidism. The CDR3 spells CASSRTSDYEQYF. DNA of the CDR3: TGTGCCAGCAGTAGGACTAGCGACTACGAGCAGTACTTC.